In its sample, the clone carrying this TCR beta chain was seen a few times. The data stem from a study of identical twins. TCRdb re-derived calls from the 5' RACE reads in MiXCR, one entry per CDR3 protein. Altogether 250,000 to 350,000 distinct CDR3 sequences are present, around 8.8% being singletons, with the ten largest covering less than 2.5%. Trimming removed 6 bases from V and 2 bases from J, with 11 bases in between. CDR1 is SQVTM and CDR2 is ANQGSEA in the germline V gene. The CDR3 runs to 12 residues. These data were also filed under a second study, of yellow fever vaccine responses in identical twins.

The specimen was memory (CD45RO+) T cells sorted from blood. The chain uses TRBV29-1 and TRBJ2-7; tentative D call: TRBD2 (5 bases). This receptor was identified in a woman aged 18-35 years in good health. CDR3 sequence reads: CSVHSGTYEQYF. CDR3 bases: TGCAGCGTCCATTCGGGGACCTACGAGCAGTACTTC.